This TCR beta chain was captured in a study of T cell responses to AZD1222 COVID-19 vaccine. The CDR3 runs to 18 residues. The J segment lost 4 bases and the V segment lost 4 bases, leaving 13 bases of the junction unmatched. Germline V lookup: CDR1 KGHDR, CDR2 SFDVKD. TCRdb's copy holds only in-frame clones and misses some; the assay was immunoSEQ multiplex PCR. The sample includes 110,000 to 150,000 clones, 92% seen only once; the top ten take more than 3%. This TCR was sampled from an adult in good health. The J gene is TRBJ1-5, the V gene TRBV24-1, with 9 nucleotides matching TRBD1. Sequencing was performed on peripheral blood, taken on day 0 of AZD1222 vaccination. CDR3 region: CATSDAGFGTGPNQPQHF. The CDR3 DNA is TGTGCCACCAGTGACGCCGGGTTCGGGACAGGGCCAAATCAGCCCCAGCATTTT.